This TCR beta chain was retrieved from a study of neurological immune-mediated disorders. Notes on the study in general: Levels of TCR clonal expansion peaked in HTLV-1-associated myelopathy and reached their lowest in multiple sclerosis, under those of healthy controls. None of the CDR3 amino acid sequences found in expanded clones was shared across subjects. This suggests that the TCR-beta repertoires were private in all groups.

Synthesis of cDNA was performed by 5'RACE using 10-nucleotide random UMIs. TCRdb re-called the 5' RACE reads with MiXCR, one entry per CDR3 protein. The sample contains roughly 60,000 distinct CDR3 sequences, more than 8% of which appear only once. Noted time point: longitudinal time-point 2. Libraries used 2 million unsorted PBMCs kept frozen in RNAlater. V trimming: 6 bases; J trimming: 6 bases; junction bases outside the gene matches: 9. Germline values: CDR1 DFQATT, CDR2 SNEGSKA (reference sequence). This CDR3 spans 13 amino acids. The sample holds many counts of this clonotype. The antigen is unknown.

This TCR derives from a man aged 25-45 years in good health. Sequences were obtained from PBMCs. The chain is built from TRBV20-1 and TRBJ2-7; 9 positions match TRBD1. The chain's CDR3 is CSATGDRVGEQYF. The CDR3, as DNA: TGCAGTGCGACCGGGGACAGGGTAGGCGAGCAGTACTTC.